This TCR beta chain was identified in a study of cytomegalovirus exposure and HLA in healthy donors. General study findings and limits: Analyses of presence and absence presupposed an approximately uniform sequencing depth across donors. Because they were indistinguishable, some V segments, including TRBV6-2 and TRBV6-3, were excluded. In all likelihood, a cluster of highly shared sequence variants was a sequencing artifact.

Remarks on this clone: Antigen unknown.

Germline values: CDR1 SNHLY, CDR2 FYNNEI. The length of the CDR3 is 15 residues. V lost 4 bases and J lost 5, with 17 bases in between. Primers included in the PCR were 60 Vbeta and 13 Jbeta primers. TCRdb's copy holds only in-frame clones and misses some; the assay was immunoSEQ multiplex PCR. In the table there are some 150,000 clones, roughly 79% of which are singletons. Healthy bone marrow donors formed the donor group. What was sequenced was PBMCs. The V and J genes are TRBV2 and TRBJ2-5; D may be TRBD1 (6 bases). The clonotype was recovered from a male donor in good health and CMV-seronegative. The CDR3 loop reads CASSVPPGAEETQYF. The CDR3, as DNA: TGTGCCAGCAGTGTTCCCCCAGGGGCGGAGGAGACCCAGTACTTC.